This T cell receptor (beta chain) was identified during a study of cytomegalovirus exposure and HLA in healthy donors. Whole-study findings and limits: Three CMV-associated chains proved CMV antigen-specific in vitro.

The CDR3 covers 15 residues. The germline V gene has CDR1 SGHNT and CDR2 YENEEA. V shed 6 bases, J shed 14 bases, and the junction held 15 bases outside the gene matches. PCR amplification relied on 60 Vbeta primers (plus 13 Jbeta primers). Using immunoSEQ multiplex PCR, the repertoire was profiled, and TCRdb retains in-frame clones only, with some absent. The table lists roughly 53,000 clones. On this clone: The antigen is undetermined.

The TCR originated in a female donor in good health and CMV-seronegative. Sequenced sample: PBMCs. The rearrangement links TRBV11-3 to TRBJ2-2; 10 bases agree with TRBD2. In nucleotides, the CDR3 is TGTGCCAGCAGTCACGGGGACCTAGCGGGGGATGTACTGTTTTTT. This sequence encodes CASSHGDLAGDVLFF.